The 26 T cell receptor beta chains below come from one sample, sequenced in a study of T cell repertoires in cytomegalovirus infection. Each CDR3 protein gets one entry after TCRdb re-called the reads with MiXCR. The repertoire holds more than 200,000 distinct CDR3 sequences, with roughly 9.1% as singletons. The sample taken for sequencing was PBMCs. Source of these receptors: a human donor in good health (CMV status not recorded). Some clones in this sample may be carry-over from other donors' samples.

This clonotype was seen ten or more times. As DNA, the CDR3 is TGTGCCAGCAGCCAAGACCCCAGAGGGCTCGAGCAGTACTTC. This translates into CASSQDPRGLEQYF. The chain links TRBV3-1 to TRBJ2-7; a possible D gene is TRBD2 (5 bases). Germline V gene lookup returns CDR1 LGHDT and CDR2 YNNKEL (reference sequence). V shed 0 bases and J shed 6 bases, with 12 bases lying between them. The CDR3 covers 14 residues.

Ten or more counts support this clonotype. The V call is TRBV6-6, the J call TRBJ1-2; no firm D call. Germline V gene lookup returns CDR1 MNHNY and CDR2 SVGAGI (reference sequence). The CDR3 loop spans 13 amino acids. Trimming left V 4 bases short and J 5 bases short, with 11 bases between. In nucleotides, the CDR3 is TGTGCCAGCAGTTTTGGTGGGGAGTATGGCTACACCTTC. Translating it yields CASSFGGEYGYTF.

In this sample, this clonotype turned up many times. This chain links TRBV7-2 with TRBJ1-1; TRBD1 might be the D (5 bases). V dropped 5 bases and J dropped 2 bases, with 18 bases sitting between them. Germline values: CDR1 SGHTA, CDR2 FQGNSA. The CDR3 extends over 16 amino acids. As DNA, the CDR3 is TGTGCCAGCAGCCCCCCGCGGGTGCAGGGCAACACTGAAGCTTTCTTT. The encoded protein is CASSPPRVQGNTEAFF.

This clonotype was counted a few times. The CDR3 here is CASSAFGTQETQYF. In nucleotides, the CDR3 is TGTGCCAGCAGTGCATTCGGGACCCAAGAGACCCAGTACTTC. The chain uses TRBV28 and TRBJ2-5; the D call may be TRBD1 or TRBD2 (5 bases each). This CDR3 is built from 14 residues. The germline V gene encodes CDR1 MDHEN and CDR2 SYDVKM. V was trimmed by 5 bases and J by 1 base, leaving 11 bases between them. The full variable domain, in which reference TRBV28 and TRBJ2-5 provide the parts outside the CDR3, is DVKVTQSSRYLVKRTGEKVFLECVQDMDHENMFWYRQDPGLGLRLIYFSYDVKMKEKGDIPEGYSVSREKKERFSLILESASTNQTSMYLCASSAFGTQETQYFGPGTRLLVL.

This clonotype showed up many times. The rearrangement joins TRBV7-6 to TRBJ2-1, with 10 bases identical to TRBD2. Trimming took 0 bases from V and 7 from J; bases not matched to a gene: 6. Germline CDR1 reads SGHVS; CDR2 reads FNYEAQ. The CDR3 consists of 16 residues. The DNA for the CDR3 is TGTGCCAGCAGCTTAGCATCAGCGGGAGGGCTTAATGAGCAGTTCTTC. Translating gives CASSLASAGGLNEQFF.

This clonotype showed up many times. CDR3 amino acids: CASSLAGGGGYTF. For the CDR3, the DNA is TGTGCCAGCAGCTTAGCAGGGGGAGGTGGCTACACCTTC. This chain connects TRBV7-2 to TRBJ1-2; possible D gene TRBD1, 6 bases. CDR1 is SGHTA, CDR2 FQGNSA, per germline. This CDR3 spans 13 amino acids. Trimming removed 0 bases at V and 7 bases at J, with 9 bases between.

This clonotype was counted at least ten times. This chain uses TRBV7-2 with TRBJ1-5; the D gene is possibly TRBD1 (6 bases). CDR3 length: 15 residues. Trimming stripped 2 bases from V and 5 bases from J, with 13 bases between. CDR1 is SGHTA and CDR2 is FQGNSA in the germline V gene. The CDR3, as DNA: TGTGCCAGCAGCTTACGGGCAGGGGCTGATCAGCCCCAGCATTTT. Its translation is CASSLRAGADQPQHF.

In its sample, this clonotype was seen a few times. The chain is built from TRBV18 and TRBJ2-2; D is ambiguous. Germline V lookup: CDR1 KGHSH, CDR2 LQKENI. This CDR3 contains 13 residues. V was cut by 6 bases and J by 2 bases, with 7 bases left in between. The CDR3 loop is CASSYANTGELFF. The CDR3 nucleotides are TGTGCCAGCTCCTACGCCAACACCGGGGAGCTGTTTTTT.

This clonotype has ten or more counts. The genes are TRBV7-9 and TRBJ2-3; D might be TRBD2 (7 bases). Germline CDR1 and CDR2: SEHNR and FQNEAQ (reference sequence). This CDR3 contains 13 residues. With 5 bases removed from V and 6 bases from J, the gap between germline ends came to 12 bases. As DNA, the CDR3 is TGTGCCAGCAGCCCCAAGGGGGGGGATACGCAGTATTTT. This gives the protein CASSPKGGDTQYF.

This clonotype was observed at least ten times. This rearrangement joins TRBV7-2 to TRBJ2-7, with 12 nucleotides matching TRBD2. Per the germline V gene, CDR1 is SGHTA and CDR2 is FQGNSA. V was pared by 0 bases and J by 5 bases, with 2 bases of the junction left unmatched. CDR3 length equals 15 residues. In nucleotides, the CDR3 is TGTGCCAGCAGCTTAGCGGCTAGCGGGAGGGACGAGCAGTACTTC. Translated, it gives CASSLAASGRDEQYF.

This clonotype was seen only a few times. The V and J genes are TRBV29-1 and TRBJ1-3, with D hard to call. In germline, CDR1 is SQVTM, CDR2 ANQGSEA. CDR3 length: 11 amino acids. The V end lost 6 bases, the J end lost 0 bases, and 3 bases lay between the germline ends. CDR3 protein: CSVSSGNTIYF. CDR3 DNA: TGCAGCGTAAGCTCTGGAAACACCATATATTTT.

This clonotype was recorded at least ten times. This chain links TRBV7-2 with TRBJ2-1, with D unresolved. There are 13 residues in the CDR3. Germline V gene data show CDR1 as SGHTA and CDR2 as FQGNSA. Trimming cost V 2 bases and J 10 bases, with 12 bases left between them. In DNA, the CDR3 is TGTGCCAGCAGCTTAATGCCCGATCGGGAGCAGTTCTTC. Residues: CASSLMPDREQFF.

This clonotype was seen a few times. The chain uses TRBV5-4 and TRBJ2-1; 10 bases match TRBD2. CDR1 and CDR2 (germline): SGHNT, YYREEE (reference sequence). Trimming at V came to 5 bases and at J to 7 bases, leaving 12 bases not matched to a gene. CDR3 length: 16 amino acids. CDR3 loop: CASRSQKRGGLNEQFF. CDR3 bases: TGTGCCAGCAGGTCCCAAAAGCGGGGGGGCCTGAATGAGCAGTTCTTC.

This clonotype was seen many times. The J gene is TRBJ1-6, the V gene TRBV28; no firm D call. This CDR3 comprises 15 residues. V was trimmed by 7 bases and J by 2 bases, leaving 12 bases between them. From germline, CDR1 is MDHEN and CDR2 SYDVKM. CDR3 residues: CASMGRETYNSPLHF. CDR3 bases: TGTGCCAGCATGGGCCGGGAGACCTATAATTCACCCCTCCACTTT.

This clonotype was counted many times. The DNA for the CDR3 is TGTGCCAGTGGCAGGACAGGGGGAACCTACGAGCAGTACTTC. Translating it yields CASGRTGGTYEQYF. J is TRBJ2-7 and V is TRBV28; TRBD1 agrees at 10 bases. J gave up 2 bases and V 9 bases, and 7 bases lay outside the gene matches. Germline-derived CDR1 and CDR2 are MDHEN and SYDVKM. The CDR3 is 14 residues long.

This clonotype showed up many times. V gene TRBV7-9 combines with J gene TRBJ1-6, with a tentative D call TRBD1 (6 bases). Trimming stripped 5 bases from V and 6 bases from J, with 11 bases between. The CDR3 is 14 residues long. Per germline, CDR1 SEHNR and CDR2 FQNEAQ (reference sequence). The CDR3 bases are TGTGCCAGCAGCCTGACAGGAGCTAATTCACCCCTCCACTTT. This codes for CASSLTGANSPLHF.

The DNA for the CDR3 is TGTGCCAGTAGCGACCGGGACAGGGACGCTCAGACCCAGTACTTC. This codes for CASSDRDRDAQTQYF. This chain uses TRBV19 with TRBJ2-5, with TRBD1 matching over 9 bases. CDR1 and CDR2 from the germline V gene are LNHDA and SQIVND (reference sequence). The V segment lost 6 bases and the J segment 6 bases; nucleotides outside the gene matches: 11. This CDR3 is 15 amino acids long.

This clonotype has more than one count but fewer than ten. CDR3 coding DNA: TGTGCCAGCAGTGATTGGAGGGGCCAGGGCAATCAGCCCCAGCATTTT. Translation: CASSDWRGQGNQPQHF. The V and J genes are TRBV6-1 and TRBJ1-5; D is possibly TRBD1 (5 bases). Germline CDR1 is MNHNS and CDR2 is SASEGT. V lost 3 bases to trimming and J lost 2 bases, with 14 bases between them. This CDR3 comprises 16 residues.

Many counts were recorded for this clonotype. The J gene is TRBJ1-4, the V gene TRBV7-2; no definite D call. Trimming took 4 bases from V and 8 from J, leaving 11 bases between them. CDR3 length equals 13 residues. Germline V gene sequence: CDR1 SGHTA, CDR2 FQGNSA. The CDR3 DNA sequence: TGTGCCAGCAGCTCCGCCCGAGGAGAAAAACTGTTTTTT. It translates to CASSSARGEKLFF. Using reference TRBV7-2 and TRBJ1-4 for the parts outside the CDR3, the full variable domain is GAGVSQSPSNKVTEKGKDVELRCDPISGHTALYWYRQSLGQGLEFLIYFQGNSAPDKSGLPSDRFSAERTGGSVSTLTIQRTQQEDSAVYLCASSSARGEKLFFGSGTQLSVL.

In this sample, this clonotype turned up a few times. V is TRBV29-1 and J is TRBJ1-5, with D unresolved. This CDR3 has 12 amino acids. V was shortened by 4 bases and J by 4 bases, with 8 bases between the two germline ends. Germline V gives CDR1 SQVTM, CDR2 ANQGSEA. CDR3 sequence (DNA): TGCAGCGTTGGGGCCCTAAATCAGCCCCAGCATTTT. This gives the protein CSVGALNQPQHF.

This clonotype showed up many times. The V and J genes are TRBV20-1 and TRBJ1-1; D unresolved. CDR1 is DFQATT, CDR2 SNEGSKA, per germline (reference sequence). V was pared by 1 base and J by 2 bases, with 17 bases between. The CDR3 has 16 residues. For the CDR3, the DNA is TGCAGTGCTAGAGTTTCCCGAGGCGGTATAAACACTGAAGCTTTCTTT. Its translation is CSARVSRGGINTEAFF.

This clonotype showed up many times. The chain carries TRBV20-1 and TRBJ1-5; D not resolved. Germline V CDR1 and CDR2: DFQATT, SNEGSKA (reference sequence). The CDR3 extends over 16 amino acids. V was shortened by 5 bases and J by 1 base, with 18 bases between the two germline ends. The CDR3 here is CSARAGIRTSNQPQHF. In nucleotides, the CDR3 is TGCAGTGCTCGGGCCGGGATCAGGACGAGCAATCAGCCCCAGCATTTT.

This clonotype was seen ten or more times. Here the CDR3 reads CASSSILETSGSTYEQYF. The CDR3 DNA follows: TGTGCCAGCAGCTCGATCCTTGAGACTAGCGGGAGTACCTACGAGCAGTACTTC. This chain joins TRBV7-3 and TRBJ2-7; 12 bases line up with TRBD2. The ends lost 4 bases at V and 2 bases at J; junction bases unmatched: 12. CDR3 size: 18 residues. Germline V lookup: CDR1 SGHTA, CDR2 FQGTGA. The whole variable domain, remainder taken from reference TRBV7-3 and TRBJ2-7, is GAGVSQTPSNKVTEKGKYVELRCDPISGHTALYWYRQSLGQGPEFLIYFQGTGAADDSGLPNDRFFAVRPEGSVSTLKIQRTERGDSAVYLCASSSILETSGSTYEQYFGPGTRLTVT.

The chain couples TRBV6-2 or TRBV6-3 to TRBJ1-1; 7 nucleotides align to TRBD1. The J segment lost 0 bases and the V segment lost 2 bases, leaving 12 bases of the junction unmatched. Per germline, CDR1 MNHEY and CDR2 SVGEGT. CDR3 length equals 18 residues. CDR3 nucleotide sequence: TGTGCCAGCAGTTACCGTACAGGGGCTAAAACAATGAACACTGAAGCTTTCTTT. The encoded protein is CASSYRTGAKTMNTEAFF.

At least ten counts were recorded for this clonotype. The chain recombines TRBV12-3 or TRBV12-4 with TRBJ2-2, with D possibly being TRBD1 (5 bases). V was trimmed by 3 bases and J by 5 bases, leaving 13 bases between them. The CDR3 is made up of 15 amino acids. CDR3 coding DNA: TGTGCCAGCAGTTTGGTCGGACAAAGGACCGGGGAGCTGTTTTTT. Translating it yields CASSLVGQRTGELFF.

This clonotype was detected only once. The chain combines TRBV18 with TRBJ2-1, with D unresolved. The CDR3 covers 12 residues. Germline loops: CDR1 KGHSH, CDR2 LQKENI. The V end was cut by 6 bases, the J end by 10 bases, with 13 bases between. The CDR3 sequence: CASSRGVGEQFF. For the CDR3, the DNA is TGTGCCAGCTCCCGTGGGGTCGGAGAGCAGTTCTTC.